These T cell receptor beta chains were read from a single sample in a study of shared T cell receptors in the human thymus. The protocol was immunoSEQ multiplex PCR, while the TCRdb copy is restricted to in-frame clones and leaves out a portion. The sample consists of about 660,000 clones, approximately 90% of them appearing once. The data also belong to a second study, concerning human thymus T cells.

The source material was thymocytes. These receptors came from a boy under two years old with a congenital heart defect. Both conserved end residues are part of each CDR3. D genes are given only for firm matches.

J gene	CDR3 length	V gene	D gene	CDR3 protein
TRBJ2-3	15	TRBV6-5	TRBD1	CASIPGDRSETTQYF
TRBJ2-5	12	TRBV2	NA	CASRASLETQYF
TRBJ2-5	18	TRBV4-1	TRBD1	CASSQAGQPTHNGETQYF
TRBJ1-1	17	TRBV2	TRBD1	CASSEPRTGGLGTEAFF
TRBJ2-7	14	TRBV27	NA	CASSSNDGTYEQYF
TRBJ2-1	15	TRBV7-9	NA	CASSPDSIPTSEQFF
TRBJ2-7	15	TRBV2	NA	CASSDGGPRRYEQYF
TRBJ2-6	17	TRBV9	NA	CASSGAGETSGANVLTF
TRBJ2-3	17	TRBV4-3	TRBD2	CASSPEFLAENTDTQYF
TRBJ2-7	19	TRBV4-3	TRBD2	CASSRRPGLAGGSSYEQYF
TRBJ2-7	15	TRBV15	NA	CATSRVPCGVNEQYF
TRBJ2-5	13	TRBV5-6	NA	CASSLGGPETQYF
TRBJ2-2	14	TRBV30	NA	CAWRPGDNTGELFF
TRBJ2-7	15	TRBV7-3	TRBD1	CASSLGGTGGSEQYF
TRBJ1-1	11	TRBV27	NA	CASSSNRVAFF
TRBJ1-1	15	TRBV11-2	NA	CASSLEGAQYTEAFF
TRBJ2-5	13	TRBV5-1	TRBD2	CASRLTSGQTQYF
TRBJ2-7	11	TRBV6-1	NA	CASGPRGEQYF
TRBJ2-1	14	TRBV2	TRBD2	CASRGLVKDNEQFF
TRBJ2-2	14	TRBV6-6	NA	CASSMTATRGELFF
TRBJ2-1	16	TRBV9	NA	CASSGPRSRVRNEQFF
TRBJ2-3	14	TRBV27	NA	CASSLERVGDTQYF
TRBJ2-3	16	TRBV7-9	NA	CASSLDRRRGADTQYF
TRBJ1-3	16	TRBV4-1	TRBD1	CASSQRKTGPGNTIYF
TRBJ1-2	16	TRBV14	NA	CASSQLISDSLDGYTF
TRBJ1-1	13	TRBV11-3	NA	CASSQQGTSEAFF